What follows is one T cell receptor beta chain and its context. What it binds is not known. The germline V and J ends were trimmed by 6 bases and 1 base, with 6 bases remaining between them. Germline lookup yields CDR1 MNHNS and CDR2 SASEGT. The CDR3 covers 12 residues. The entry originates in a study of OX40 agonist ivuxolimab in advanced cancers. Turning to the study itself: Patients were dosed intravenously with ivuxolimab at 0.01 to 10 mg/kg every 2 weeks. Hepatocellular carcinoma, melanoma, renal cell or head and neck cancer affected the dose-escalation patients.

General study points: Averaging showed that CD8+ T cells had more expanded clones than CD4+ did. Among the lowest peripheral clonal expansion occurred in 0.1-3.0 mg/kg partial responders.

Data came from immunoSEQ multiplex PCR; TCRdb stores just in-frame clones and leaves some out. The sample lists 25,000 to 35,000 clones; 75% to 90% were seen once. The chain carries TRBV6-1 and TRBJ1-1; no clear D. The sequencing used CD4+ or CD8+ T cells sorted from blood, collected in a trial of the OX40 agonist ivuxolimab. This receptor was obtained from an adult with an advanced solid tumor such as melanoma, head and neck, liver or kidney cancer. The CDR3: CASSKGNTEAFF. DNA for the CDR3: TGTGCCAGCAGCAAGGGGAACACTGAAGCTTTCTTT.